This T cell receptor beta chain is drawn from a study of blood T cell repertoires in COVID-19. On the study more broadly: Whether acute or convalescent, the COVID-19 samples came from the United States, Italy and Spain.

Assay used: immunoSEQ multiplex PCR; TCRdb lists only in-frame clones, some missing. The sample yields some 21,000 clones, 70% to 90% seen once. This CDR3 is 12 amino acids long. The V gene's germline CDR1 is SEHNR and CDR2 FQNEAQ (reference sequence). V was shortened by 5 bases and J by 7 bases, with 12 bases between the two germline ends. J is TRBJ2-7 and V is TRBV7-9, with D possibly TRBD1 on 5 matching bases. Sequencing was done on a sample of peripheral blood. This TCR derives from a human donor with acute or convalescent COVID-19. The donor label of this sample is uncertain. The CDR3 nucleotides are TGTGCCAGCAGCCGGACACCCACGGAGCAGTACTTC. Encoded protein: CASSRTPTEQYF.